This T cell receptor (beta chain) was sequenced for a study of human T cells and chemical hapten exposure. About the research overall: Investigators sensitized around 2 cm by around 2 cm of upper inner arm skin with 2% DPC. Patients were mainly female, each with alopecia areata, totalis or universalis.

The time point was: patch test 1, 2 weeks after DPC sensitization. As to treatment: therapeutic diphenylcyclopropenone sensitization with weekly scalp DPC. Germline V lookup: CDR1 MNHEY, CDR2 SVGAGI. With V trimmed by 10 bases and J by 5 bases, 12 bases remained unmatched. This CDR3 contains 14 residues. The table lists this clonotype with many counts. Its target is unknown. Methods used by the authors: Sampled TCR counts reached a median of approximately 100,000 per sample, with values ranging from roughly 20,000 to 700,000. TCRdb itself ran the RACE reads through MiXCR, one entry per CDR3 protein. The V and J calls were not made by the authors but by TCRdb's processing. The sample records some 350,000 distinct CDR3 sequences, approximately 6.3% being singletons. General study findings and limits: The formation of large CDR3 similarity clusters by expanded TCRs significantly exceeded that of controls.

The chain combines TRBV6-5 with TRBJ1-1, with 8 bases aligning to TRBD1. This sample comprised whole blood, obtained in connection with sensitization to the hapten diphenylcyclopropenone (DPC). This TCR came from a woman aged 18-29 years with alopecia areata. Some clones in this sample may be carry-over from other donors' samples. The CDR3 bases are TGTGCCACCCGACTCAGGGGGCTGCGTACTGAAGCTTTCTTT. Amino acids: CATRLRGLRTEAFF.